This T cell receptor (beta chain) was identified during a study of shared clonotypes between healthy human individuals (TCRdb year 2020). Regarding the research as a whole: The cohort included three men and a couple of women between 18 and 49 years of age. Libraries were prepared and TCR repertoires were sequenced by different laboratories using diverse techniques, in order to increase sequencing depth and limit assay-specific biases. To estimate repertoire size and how much clonotype sharing occurs between individuals, the study deeply sequenced the blood TCR repertoires of roughly 5 healthy adults. Per donor, three plates each were used for CD4 naive and CD4 memory, two for CD8 naive, and one for CD8 memory. Each donor's leukapheresis produced roughly between about 0.8 and 10 billion PBMCs. Overall results and qualifications from the work: Because the study included a small number of donors, the genetic and exposure-history diversity represented was limited. Incomplete sequencing was indicated by rarefaction of sorted-subset datasets, despite the large sequencing depth. Across a few donors, approximately 4.6% of naive CD4, roughly 3.8% of naive CD8, approximately 2.5% of memory CD4, and about 0.44% of memory CD8 clonotypes were shared. Estimated clonotype richness was generally larger for naive than for memory subsets. Sampling was restricted to blood, and TCR repertoires in tissue are likely to differ from TCR repertoires in blood. Pairwise subsampling indicated that sequencing depth was expected to affect the degree of clonotype sharing among donors. Compared with non-shared clonotypes, clonotypes shared by all four sorted-subset donors had higher generation probabilities.

Counted from cysteine to phenylalanine, this CDR3 has 12 amino acids. Only the CDR3 DNA stays, 36 bases, in frame from base 1. The germline V gene (reference sequence) provides CDR1 SEHNR and CDR2 FQNEAQ. A distance of 3 bases separates the germline ends of V and J, which lose 1 base and 3 bases respectively. CD8 naive samples were CD45RO-negative cells positively selected for CCR7, giving a CD45RA+CCR7+ population that excluded TemRA cells. The donors were healthy, HIV-negative adults who had no recently reported acute infections or vaccinations. All donors were Caucasian adults living in Nashville, Tennessee, USA. Blood was collected by leukapheresis, and PBMCs were isolated by Ficoll-Histopaque density gradient centrifugation and then cryopreserved in liquid nitrogen vapor phase. Analytical flow cytometry was used to check the purity and quantity of every magnetically sorted T cell population. Each sorted fraction had its genomic DNA isolated and then quantified by UV absorbance on a Nanodrop 2000c.

Using the deep immunoSEQ assay, multiplex PCR amplified TCR CDR3 regions from genomic DNA. Extracted genomic DNA from each cell subset was distributed evenly across all wells of several immunoSEQ 96-well plates, and each plate was treated as a replicate. For sorted subsets, around 200 ng genomic DNA, equal to 30,000 or so T cell genomes, was loaded into each replicate PCR. The purified libraries were quantified using a Qubit 3.0 fluorometer, sized with a Bioanalyzer 2100, and then quantified again using the KAPA Library Quantification kit. Every immunoSEQ 96-well plate was sequenced on a separate single-read 150-cycle Illumina NextSeq 550 flow cell. The study's own analysis went as follows. Because only junctional sequences without quality scores were contained in the immunoSEQ output, filtering matching that applied to full-length reads could not be performed. Sequences were annotated with PyIR, a Python wrapper for IgBLAST v1.9, and V/J genes and CDR3 were assigned using IMGT germline references. Reads were filtered out if the reads had weak V/J assignments (E-value above 1e-6), no CDR3, stop codons, out-of-frame junctions, or ambiguous translated residues. V3J clonotypes were defined by identical inferred V gene, J gene, and CDR3 amino acid sequence. The percentage overlap between two repertoires was calculated by dividing the number of shared unique clonotypes by the size of the smaller repertoire. Richness of each repertoire was evaluated using RTK rarefaction, the Chao1 estimator, and Recon v2.1 estimates of unobserved clonotypes. Generation probabilities were computed with OLGA for all TCRbeta clonotypes obtained by the gDNA method from a handful of donors. The table was pulled from immuneACCESS by TCRdb, which kept in-frame rearrangements only. Such tables lose some clones; where checked, under half of the loss comes from unresolved V genes, and the rest has no known cause. That table supplies the V and J calls and clone size; D and trimming were determined from the DNA. The sample profile shows some 1,900,000 clones; about 95% of them were found once. 0.95% to 1.5% of the sample is in the top ten clones.

Of note for this clone: This clone's antigen is unknown. No qualities accompany the bases; no much larger clone lies one base away.

The V gene is TRBV7-9 and the J gene is TRBJ1-2, with no reliable assignment of the D segment. Input material: naive CD8+ T cells sorted from blood. Reading the label with the study, this specimen's cell subset or site is: CD45RA+CCR7+. This receptor was identified in a man aged 18 to 30 in good health. The sequence in DNA is TGTGCCAGCAGCTTAGGACACTATGGCTACACCTTC. The translation is CASSLGHYGYTF.